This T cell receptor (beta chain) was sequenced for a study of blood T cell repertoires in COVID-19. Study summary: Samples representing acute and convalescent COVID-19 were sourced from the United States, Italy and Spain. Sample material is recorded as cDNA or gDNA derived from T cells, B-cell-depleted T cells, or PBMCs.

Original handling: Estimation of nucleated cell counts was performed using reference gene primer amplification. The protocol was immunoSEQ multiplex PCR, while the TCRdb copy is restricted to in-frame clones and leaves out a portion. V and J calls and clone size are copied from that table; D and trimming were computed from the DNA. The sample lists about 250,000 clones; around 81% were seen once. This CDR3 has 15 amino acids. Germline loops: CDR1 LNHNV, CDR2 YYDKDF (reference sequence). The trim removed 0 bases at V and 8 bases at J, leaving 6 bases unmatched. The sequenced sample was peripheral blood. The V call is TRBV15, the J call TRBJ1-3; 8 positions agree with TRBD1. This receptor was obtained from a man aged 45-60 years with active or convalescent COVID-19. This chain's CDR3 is CATSRDRTGSDTIYF. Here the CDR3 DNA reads TGTGCCACCAGCAGAGATCGGACAGGGTCAGACACCATATATTTT. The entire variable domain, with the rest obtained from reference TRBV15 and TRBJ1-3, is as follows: DAMVIQNPRYQVTQFGKPVTLSCSQTLNHNVMYWYQQKSSQAPKLLFHYYDKDFNNEADTPDNFQSRRPNTSFCFLDIRSPGLGDTAMYLCATSRDRTGSDTIYFGEGSWLTVV.